This entry describes one TCR beta chain. The sample is drawn from a study of cytomegalovirus exposure and HLA in healthy donors. The V segment lost 5 bases and the J segment 4 bases; nucleotides outside the gene matches: 9. The CDR3 has 14 amino acids. The germline V gene encodes CDR1 SGHDT and CDR2 YYEEEE. PCR primers comprised 60 Vbeta and 13 Jbeta primers. The assay was immunoSEQ multiplex PCR, and TCRdb's table has in-frame clones only and misses some. Here the sample spans under 200,000 clones, approximately 79% being singletons. The chain recombines TRBV5-6 with TRBJ2-7; 7 positions agree with TRBD1. Specimen: PBMCs. This TCR was sampled from a woman in her 30s in good health and CMV-seropositive. The CDR3, as DNA: TGTGCCAGCAGGTACAGGGGCGTGGGATACGAGCAGTACTTC. As protein: CASRYRGVGYEQYF.